This TCR beta chain originates from a study of T cell responses to AZD1222 COVID-19 vaccine. Study at large: Pooling of second doses given at about 4 or about 12 weeks was done.

Generated by immunoSEQ multiplex PCR, the TCRdb table keeps only in-frame clones and is missing some. The sample includes under 200,000 clones, around 93% seen only once; the top ten take around 2%. V lost 0 bases to trimming and J lost 6 bases, with 8 bases between them. The CDR3 loop spans 14 amino acids. Germline CDR1 MNHEY, CDR2 SVGAGI. A remark on this clone: The antigen is unknown.

Study outcomes and limitations: In a largely white British group with more females than males, clonal diversity was possibly underestimated. CD4 TCRs linked to vaccination spanned spike, dominating at 160-218 and 743-854. Breadth and depth of Spike-specific TCRs rose after two AZD1222 doses.

The specimen was peripheral blood, collected on day 0 of AZD1222 vaccination. The clonotype was recovered from an adult in good health. J is TRBJ1-4 and V is TRBV6-5; D uncertain. CDR3 region: CASSYSTVHEKLFF. The CDR3 coding sequence is TGTGCCAGCAGTTACTCTACGGTACATGAAAAACTGTTTTTT.